This T cell receptor beta chain was documented in a study of T cell responses to AZD1222 COVID-19 vaccine. Study-level findings and limits: The donors showed a predominance of white British ancestry and of females, with possible underestimation of clonal diversity. Spike-specific TCR breadth and depth were elevated following two AZD1222 doses.

Pooled in the analysis were second doses at about 4 or about 12 weeks. TCRdb's copy holds only in-frame clones and misses some; the assay was immunoSEQ multiplex PCR. Of roughly 140,000 clones listed, approximately 91% are singletons. In regard to this clone: Antigen: not known.

Specimen: peripheral blood, collected 28 days after the second AZD1222 dose. The TCR sequence derives from an adult who received the AZD1222 COVID-19 vaccine.

For the CDR3, the DNA is TGCGCCAGCAGCCACGGGGAGAGGGATTTCGTCGAAAAACTGTTTTTT. It specifies CASSHGERDFVEKLFF. The chain links TRBV4-1 to TRBJ1-4; D uncertain. Trimming removed 3 bases at V and 8 bases at J, with 19 bases between. Germline CDR1 reads MGHRA; CDR2 reads YSYEKL. The length of the CDR3 is 16 residues.